Here is one T cell receptor (beta chain) with its context. This sample was included in a study of cytomegalovirus exposure and HLA in healthy donors. Per germline, CDR1 SGDLS and CDR2 YYNGEE. Trimming pared 0 bases from V and 5 bases from J, leaving 5 bases between. The CDR3 loop spans 13 amino acids. PCR involved 60 Vbeta and 13 Jbeta primers. Produced via immunoSEQ multiplex PCR; TCRdb's table is partial and in-frame only. This table holds fewer than 200,000 clones, 75% to 90% found once. Input material: PBMCs. The chain recombines TRBV9 with TRBJ2-2; D gene uncertain. This TCR derives from a male donor in good health and CMV-seronegative. In DNA form, the CDR3 reads TGTGCCAGCAGCGTAGGGAGTACCGGGGAGCTGTTTTTT. This gives the protein CASSVGSTGELFF.